These 10 T cell receptor beta chains originate from one sample sequenced in a study of blood T cell repertoires in COVID-19. This table comes from immunoSEQ multiplex PCR, and its TCRdb copy is limited to in-frame clones, with some not included. Of just over 650,000 clones in the sample, approximately 90% are singletons; the top ten hold around 0.3%. The sample was peripheral blood. The source is a woman between 18 and 29 years old with acute or convalescent COVID-19.

The V gene is TRBV6-5, the J gene TRBJ1-5; perhaps TRBD1 as D (5 bases). CDR3 length equals 14 residues. Trimming removed 0 bases from V and 6 bases from J, with 9 bases in between. The germline V gene has CDR1 MNHEY and CDR2 SVGAGI. CDR3 bases: TGTGCCAGCAGTTACTCTAGGGGAACTCAGCCCCAGCATTTT. It translates to CASSYSRGTQPQHF.

The gene calls are TRBV3-1 (or the pseudogene TRBV3-2) and TRBJ1-5; D is undetermined. Germline V gives CDR1 LGHDT, CDR2 YNNKEL (reference sequence). Trimming removed 0 bases at V and 0 bases at J, with 9 bases between. CDR3 length: 16 amino acids. CDR3 nucleotide sequence: TGTGCCAGCAGCCAAGATGTACACTATAGCAATCAGCCCCAGCATTTT. It is translated as CASSQDVHYSNQPQHF.

V and J are TRBV9 and TRBJ2-1, with 7 bases matching TRBD1. J lost 9 bases, V lost 1 base, and 7 bases had no gene match. CDR3 length equals 14 residues. The germline CDR1 and CDR2 sequences are SGDLS and YYNGEE. CDR3 protein: CASSVTGTAGEQFF. Here the CDR3 DNA reads TGTGCCAGCAGCGTAACAGGGACAGCTGGTGAGCAGTTCTTC. Full variable domain (missing parts from reference TRBV9 and TRBJ2-1): DSGVTQTPKHLITATGQRVTLRCSPRSGDLSVYWYQQSLDQGLQFLIQYYNGEERAKGNILERFSAQQFPDLHSELNLSSLELGDSALYFCASSVTGTAGEQFFGPGTRLTVL.

The V call is TRBV7-9, the J call TRBJ1-3; the match to TRBD1 covers 9 bases. The CDR3 spans 17 residues. V shed 1 base, J shed 4 bases, and the junction held 8 bases outside the gene matches. Germline V gives CDR1 SEHNR, CDR2 FQNEAQ (reference sequence). CDR3 protein: CASSLEGTGRAGNTIYF. The DNA of the CDR3 is TGTGCCAGCAGCTTAGAAGGGACAGGGCGAGCGGGAAACACCATATATTTT.

The table lists this clone with a few counts. Here the CDR3 reads CASSYGLGNSPLHF. CDR3 in DNA: TGTGCCAGCAGTTACGGACTGGGAAATTCACCCCTCCACTTT. The gene calls are TRBV6-5 and TRBJ1-6, with no clear D. This CDR3 has 14 residues. Trimming cost V 2 bases and J 7 bases, with 9 bases left between them. CDR1 is MNHEY, CDR2 SVGAGI, per germline.

V is TRBV4-3 and J is TRBJ2-3; D unclear. The V gene's germline CDR1 is LGHNA and CDR2 YSLEER. Trimming removed 0 bases from V and 2 bases from J, with 18 bases in between. The CDR3 has 18 residues. The DNA for the CDR3 is TGCGCCAGCAGCCAAGACCACCGGCCGAGACTTATCACAGATACGCAGTATTTT. Amino acids: CASSQDHRPRLITDTQYF.

The sample holds one count of this clone. V and J are TRBV13 and TRBJ2-5; possible D gene TRBD1, 5 bases. The V end was cut by 5 bases, the J end by 3 bases, with 10 bases between. The CDR3 runs 13 residues. The germline V gene has CDR1 PRHDT and CDR2 FYEKMQ (reference sequence). The CDR3 DNA sequence: TGTGCCAGCAGCGAACAGGAGAAAGAGACCCAGTACTTC. Protein product: CASSEQEKETQYF.

This clone occurred once. This chain connects TRBV7-2 to TRBJ1-5; D is perhaps TRBD1 (5 bases). V lost 8 bases to trimming and J lost 6 bases, with 17 bases between them. The germline gives CDR1 SGHTA, CDR2 FQGNSA. The CDR3 length is 14 residues. CDR3 sequence: CASGVSGPAQPQHF. DNA for the CDR3: TGTGCCAGCGGGGTCTCAGGGCCAGCTCAGCCCCAGCATTTT.

The count of this clone is one. This chain links TRBV5-8 with TRBJ1-3, with D perhaps TRBD1 (5 bases). Germline CDR1 and CDR2: SGHTS and YDEGEE. Trimming took off 1 base at V and 3 bases at J, with 5 bases between the two ends. This CDR3 spans 13 amino acids. The CDR3 loop is CASSLRGGNTIYF. In DNA, the CDR3 is TGTGCCAGCAGCTTGAGGGGTGGAAACACCATATATTTT.

This CDR3 reads CASSERWSGEAGEKLFF. The CDR3 DNA reads TGTGCCAGCAGTGAACGGTGGTCGGGGGAGGCAGGTGAAAAACTGTTTTTT. The chain joins TRBV6-1 to TRBJ1-4; maybe TRBD1 (5 bases). This CDR3 spans 17 amino acids. Germline assignment: CDR1 MNHNS and CDR2 SASEGT. Trimming stripped 2 bases from V and 7 bases from J, with 20 bases between.